The clone carrying this T cell receptor beta chain was found a few times. Its antigen is unknown. The sample comes from a study of T cells after yellow fever vaccination. The V and J ends lost 1 base and 7 bases respectively, with 14 bases between them. The CDR3 contains 14 residues. CDR1 is SGDLS and CDR2 is YYNGEE in the germline V gene. Template switching by 5'RACE produced TCR cDNA, adding a universal primer site and UMIs. Each CDR3 protein gets one entry after TCRdb re-called the 5' RACE reads with MiXCR. The sample holds 300,000 to 400,000 distinct CDR3 sequences, under 15% seen once. Study-level points and caveats: Although the secondary response was weaker, it peaked faster, at day 5 versus 15. Just a small share of clonotypes turned up in the CD4 compartment as well as the CD8 compartment. Post-booster repertoires again held most primary-vaccination clones (about 96% CD4, roughly 90% CD8).

The TCR sequence derives from a man between 18 and 35 years old who received the YFV17D yellow fever vaccine. This material consisted of CD4+ T cells sorted from PBMCs, taken 15 days after the yellow fever booster vaccination. The J gene is TRBJ1-1, the V gene TRBV9; unclear D gene. The CDR3 DNA reads as TGTGCCAGCAGCGTAAGCCCTTGGGAGGGTGAAGCTTTCTTT. This translates into CASSVSPWEGEAFF.